This T cell receptor (beta chain) was sequenced for a study of identifying expanded T cells in peripheral blood. Study results and caveats: Across healthy donors, higher total template counts meant significantly greater approximately two-week count variance.

Profiled with immunoSEQ multiplex PCR; TCRdb holds only in-frame clones, not every one. The sample has tens of thousands of clones, 70% to 90% seen once; the top ten hold around 4.8%. The CDR3 loop spans 13 amino acids. The V and J ends lost 1 base and 4 bases respectively, with 7 bases between them. CDR1 SEHNR and CDR2 FQNEAQ come from the germline V gene (reference sequence). About this clone itself: Its antigen is not known.

Healthy donors had no documented immune events, such as infections, while sampled. This clonotype was sampled from a person between 18 and 69 years old in good health. Material: blood. The chain links TRBV7-9 to TRBJ1-2, with no clear D. In DNA form, the CDR3 reads TGTGCCAGCAGCTTAGGGGAGGGCTATGGCTACACCTTC. Amino acid sequence: CASSLGEGYGYTF.